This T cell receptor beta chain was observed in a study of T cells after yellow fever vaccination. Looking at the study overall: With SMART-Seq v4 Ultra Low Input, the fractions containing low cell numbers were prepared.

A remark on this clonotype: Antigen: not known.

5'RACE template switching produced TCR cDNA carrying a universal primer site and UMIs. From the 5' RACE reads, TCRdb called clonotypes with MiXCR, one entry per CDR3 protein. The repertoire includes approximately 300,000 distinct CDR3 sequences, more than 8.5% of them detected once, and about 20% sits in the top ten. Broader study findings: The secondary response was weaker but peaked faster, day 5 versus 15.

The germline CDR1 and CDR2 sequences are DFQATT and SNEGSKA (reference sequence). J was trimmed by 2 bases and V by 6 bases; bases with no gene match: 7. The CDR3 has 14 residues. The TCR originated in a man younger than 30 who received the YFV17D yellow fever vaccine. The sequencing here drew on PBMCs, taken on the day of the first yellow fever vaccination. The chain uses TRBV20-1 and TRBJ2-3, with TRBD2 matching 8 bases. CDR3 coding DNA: TGCAGTGCGGGATCTAGCGGGCTCACAGATACGCAGTATTTT. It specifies CSAGSSGLTDTQYF.